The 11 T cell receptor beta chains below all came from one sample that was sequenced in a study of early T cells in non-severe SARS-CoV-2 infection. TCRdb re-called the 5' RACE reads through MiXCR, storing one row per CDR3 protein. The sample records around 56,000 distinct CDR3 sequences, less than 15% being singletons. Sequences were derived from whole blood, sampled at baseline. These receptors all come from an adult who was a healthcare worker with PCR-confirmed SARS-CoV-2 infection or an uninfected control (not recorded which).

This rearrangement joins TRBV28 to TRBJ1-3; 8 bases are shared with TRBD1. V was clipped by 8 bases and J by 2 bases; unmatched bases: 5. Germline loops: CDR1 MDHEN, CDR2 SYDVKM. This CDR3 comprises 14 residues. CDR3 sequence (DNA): TGTGCCAGCGGCAAACAGGGGGCTGGAAACACCATATATTTT. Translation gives CASGKQGAGNTIYF. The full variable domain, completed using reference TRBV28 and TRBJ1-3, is DVKVTQSSRYLVKRTGEKVFLECVQDMDHENMFWYRQDPGLGLRLIYFSYDVKMKEKGDIPEGYSVSREKKERFSLILESASTNQTSMYLCASGKQGAGNTIYFGEGSWLTVV.

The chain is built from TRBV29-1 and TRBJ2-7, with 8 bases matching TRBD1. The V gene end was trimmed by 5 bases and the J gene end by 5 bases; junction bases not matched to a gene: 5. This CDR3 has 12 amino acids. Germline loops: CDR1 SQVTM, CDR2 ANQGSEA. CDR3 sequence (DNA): TGCAGCGTTCTAAGGGACAGGCACGAGCAGTACTTC. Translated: CSVLRDRHEQYF.

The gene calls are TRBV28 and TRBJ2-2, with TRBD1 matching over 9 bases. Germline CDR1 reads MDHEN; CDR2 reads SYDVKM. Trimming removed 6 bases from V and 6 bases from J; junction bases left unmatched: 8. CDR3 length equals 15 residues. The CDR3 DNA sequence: TGTGCCAGCAGAGCCGGGACAGGGAGTGCCGGGGAGCTGTTTTTT. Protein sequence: CASRAGTGSAGELFF.

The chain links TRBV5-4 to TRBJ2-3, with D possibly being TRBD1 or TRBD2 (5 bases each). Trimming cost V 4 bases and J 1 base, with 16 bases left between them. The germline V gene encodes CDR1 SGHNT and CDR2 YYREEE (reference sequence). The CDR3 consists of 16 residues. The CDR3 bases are TGTGCCAGCAGCGGGAATTGGGACCGCCGCACAGATACGCAGTATTTT. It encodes CASSGNWDRRTDTQYF.

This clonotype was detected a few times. Written as DNA, the CDR3 is TGCAGTGCTTGGCTGGGGTCTAGAGAGTACACCTTC. Amino acid sequence: CSAWLGSREYTF. The gene calls are TRBV20-1 and TRBJ1-2; D not certain. Looked up from germline, CDR1 is DFQATT and CDR2 is SNEGSKA (reference sequence). CDR3 length: 12 amino acids. V was pared by 5 bases and J by 11 bases, with 18 bases between.

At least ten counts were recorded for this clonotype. CDR3 amino acids: CASSRGIEAFF. The CDR3 nucleotides are TGTGCCAGCAGCCGGGGTATTGAAGCTTTCTTT. The chain carries TRBV27 and TRBJ1-1; D remains ambiguous. V lost 6 bases to trimming and J lost 7 bases, with 9 bases between them. There are 11 residues in the CDR3. Germline V gene sequence: CDR1 MNHEY, CDR2 SMNVEV (reference sequence).

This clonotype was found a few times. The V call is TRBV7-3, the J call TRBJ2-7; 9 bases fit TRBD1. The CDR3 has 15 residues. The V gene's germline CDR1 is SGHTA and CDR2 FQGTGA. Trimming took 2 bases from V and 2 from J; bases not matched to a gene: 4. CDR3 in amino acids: CASSLEGTGTYEQYF. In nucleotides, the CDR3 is TGTGCCAGCAGCTTAGAGGGGACAGGGACCTACGAGCAGTACTTC.

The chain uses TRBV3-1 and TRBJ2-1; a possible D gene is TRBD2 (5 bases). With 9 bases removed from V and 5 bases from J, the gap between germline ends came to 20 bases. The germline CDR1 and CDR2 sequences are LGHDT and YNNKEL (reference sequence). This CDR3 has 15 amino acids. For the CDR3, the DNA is TGTGCCAGTACCTTTTGGGGTAGCGTAGACAATGAGCAGTTCTTC. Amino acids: CASTFWGSVDNEQFF.

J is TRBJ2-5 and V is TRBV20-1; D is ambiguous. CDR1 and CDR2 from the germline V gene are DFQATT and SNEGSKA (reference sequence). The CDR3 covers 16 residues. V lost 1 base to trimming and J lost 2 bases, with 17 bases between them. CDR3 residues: CSARVLNRAVQETQYF. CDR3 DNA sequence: TGCAGTGCTAGAGTCCTAAATCGGGCCGTGCAAGAGACCCAGTACTTC.

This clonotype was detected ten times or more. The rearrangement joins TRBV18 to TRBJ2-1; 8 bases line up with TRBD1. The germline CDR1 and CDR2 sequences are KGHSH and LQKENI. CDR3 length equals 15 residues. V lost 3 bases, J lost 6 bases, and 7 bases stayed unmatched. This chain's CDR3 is CASSPGQGSINEQFF. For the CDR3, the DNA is TGTGCCAGCTCACCTGGACAGGGATCAATCAATGAGCAGTTCTTC.

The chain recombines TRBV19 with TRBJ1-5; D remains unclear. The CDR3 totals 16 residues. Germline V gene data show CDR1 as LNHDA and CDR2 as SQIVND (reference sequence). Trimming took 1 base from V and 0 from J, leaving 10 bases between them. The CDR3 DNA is TGTGCCAGTAGTATAGCTAGGGATTATAGCAATCAGCCCCAGCATTTT. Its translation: CASSIARDYSNQPQHF.